Each of the 27 T cell receptor beta chains below was sequenced from the same sample in a study of regulatory T cells in long-lasting Graves disease. Libraries of TCR beta came from iRepertoire HTBI primers plus Arm-PCR of CDR3 regions. TCRdb fed the multiplex PCR reads into MiXCR, producing one record per CDR3 protein. The sample holds some 430,000 distinct CDR3 sequences, under 25% seen once. Time point: persistent/refractory GD, antithyroid drugs over 5 years with positive TRAb. RNA isolated from PBMCs was used to make the TCR library. The sample here was peripheral blood mononuclear cells (PBMCs), taken when the disease was refractory, from a patient treated with antithyroid drugs. The receptors were gathered from a female donor with Graves disease.

The chain is built from TRBV19 and TRBJ1-1; no clear D gene. V lost 3 bases to trimming and J lost 6 bases, with 8 bases between them. The CDR3 has 12 residues. Germline V lookup: CDR1 LNHDA, CDR2 SQIVND (reference sequence). CDR3 in amino acids: CASSIRGSEAFF. The CDR3 DNA follows: TGTGCCAGTAGTATTCGTGGGTCTGAAGCTTTCTTT.

Many counts were recorded for this clonotype. The chain links TRBV3-1 to TRBJ2-7; D is perhaps TRBD1 (6 bases). Trimming removed 3 bases at V and 4 bases at J, with 13 bases between. This CDR3 contains 14 residues. Germline V gives CDR1 LGHDT, CDR2 YNNKEL (reference sequence). The CDR3 region is CASSHPGHQYEQYF. In DNA, the CDR3 is TGTGCCAGCAGCCATCCGGGACACCAATACGAGCAGTACTTC.

This clonotype showed up many times. The chain recombines TRBV11-2 with TRBJ1-4; 9 bases match TRBD1. CDR1 is SGHAT and CDR2 is FQNNGV in the germline V gene. The CDR3 contains 14 residues. The V and J ends lost 5 bases and 6 bases, in that order; junction bases with no gene match: 4. Here the CDR3 reads CASSQQGAHEKLFF. The CDR3, as DNA: TGTGCCAGCAGCCAACAGGGGGCTCATGAAAAACTGTTTTTT.

The CDR3 region is CASSLKHRSIQYF. The CDR3 nucleotides read TGTGCCAGCAGTCTTAAACACCGGAGCATTCAGTACTTC. The V gene is TRBV6-1, the J gene TRBJ2-4; no reliable D call. CDR3 length equals 13 residues. V lost 5 bases to trimming and J lost 9 bases, with 14 bases between them. Per germline, CDR1 MNHNS and CDR2 SASEGT.

The chain employs TRBV7-9 and TRBJ2-2; 7 bases map to TRBD1. The CDR3 covers 16 residues. V lost 3 bases to trimming and J lost 0 bases; unmatched junction nucleotides: 4. Germline V CDR1 and CDR2: SEHNR, FQNEAQ (reference sequence). The CDR3 loop reads CASSFDRASNTGELFF. The CDR3 nucleotides are TGTGCCAGCAGCTTTGACAGGGCATCGAACACCGGGGAGCTGTTTTTT.

The chain has TRBV20-1 and TRBJ2-3; D gene unclear. The germline V gene encodes CDR1 DFQATT and CDR2 SNEGSKA (reference sequence). Trimming cost V 6 bases and J 0 bases, with 10 bases left between them. The CDR3 extends over 13 amino acids. CDR3 sequence (DNA): TGCAGTGCGGCCGAGCTTAGCACAGATACGCAGTATTTT. Residues: CSAAELSTDTQYF.

Concerning this clonotype: This clone may be a read error of a much larger clone one base away. The V gene is TRBV6-5, the J gene TRBJ2-7; a possible D gene is TRBD2 (6 bases). Trimming stripped 2 bases from V and 0 bases from J, with 14 bases between. Germline CDR1 and CDR2: MNHEY and SVGAGI. This CDR3 comprises 16 residues. The CDR3 here is CASSYPNGGHSYEQYF. CDR3 bases: TGTGCCAGCAGTTACCCTAACGGGGGTCACTCCTACGAGCAGTACTTC.

This clonotype was observed many times. The CDR3 region has the DNA TGTGCCAGCAGTTACACGAGACCGTTTAATCAGCCCCAGCATTTT. Protein product: CASSYTRPFNQPQHF. The chain is built from TRBV6-5 and TRBJ1-5; D not resolved. V was trimmed by 2 bases and J by 4 bases, leaving 12 bases between them. The CDR3 spans 15 residues. The germline CDR1 and CDR2 sequences are MNHEY and SVGAGI.

This chain uses TRBV6-1 with TRBJ2-2, with 10 bases fitting TRBD1. The CDR3 contains 17 residues. The V gene's germline CDR1 is MNHNS and CDR2 SASEGT. V lost 4 bases and J lost 1; bases outside the gene matches: 6. CDR3 bases: TGTGCCAGCAGTGGCCGGCGGGACAGGGGGAACACCGGGGAGCTGTTTTTT. Encoded protein: CASSGRRDRGNTGELFF.

This clonotype showed up just a few times. This rearrangement joins TRBV5-4 to TRBJ2-5; 11 bases line up with TRBD2. Germline V gives CDR1 SGHNT, CDR2 YYREEE (reference sequence). Germline trimming cut 1 base from V and 4 bases from J; bases unmatched to any gene: 9. CDR3 length equals 17 residues. The CDR3 is CASSLLIAGGPGETQYF. The CDR3 bases are TGTGCCAGCAGCTTGTTGATAGCGGGAGGGCCGGGAGAGACCCAGTACTTC.

This clonotype was seen repeatedly, ten times or more. CDR3 sequence reads: CASSLSAGSSYEQYF. Here the CDR3 DNA reads TGTGCCAGCAGTTTATCGGCAGGCAGCTCCTACGAGCAGTACTTC. The V gene is TRBV12-3 or TRBV12-4, the J gene TRBJ2-7; D is uncertain. This CDR3 has 15 residues. V lost 2 bases and J lost 0, with 11 bases in between.

There are many counts of this clonotype. The chain couples TRBV3-1 to TRBJ1-5; no definite D call. Germline values: CDR1 LGHDT, CDR2 YNNKEL (reference sequence). V dropped 0 bases and J dropped 7 bases, with 4 bases sitting between them. The CDR3 contains 12 residues. For the CDR3, the DNA is TGTGCCAGCAGCCAAGAGGGCCAGCCCCAGCATTTT. Translating it yields CASSQEGQPQHF. Full variable domain (outside the CDR3, taken from reference TRBV3-1 and TRBJ1-5): DTAVSQTPKYLVTQMGNDKSIKCEQNLGHDTMYWYKQDSKKFLKIMFSYNNKELIINETVPNRFSPKSPDKAHLNLHINSLELGDSAVYFCASSQEGQPQHFGDGTRLSIL.

This clonotype was counted at least ten times. This chain joins TRBV6-2 or TRBV6-3 and TRBJ2-6, with D perhaps TRBD1 (5 bases). The CDR3 loop spans 18 amino acids. Germline CDR1 MNHEY, CDR2 SVGEGT. V shed 2 bases and J shed 1 base, with 15 bases lying between them. This CDR3 is CASSYTPTPGSGANVLTF. CDR3 in DNA: TGTGCCAGCAGTTACACCCCAACCCCAGGGTCTGGGGCCAACGTCCTGACTTTC.

The CDR3 region is CASSIVGTGVPGNQPQHF. The CDR3 DNA reads as TGTGCCAGTAGTATAGTTGGGACAGGGGTTCCGGGGAATCAGCCCCAGCATTTT. This sequence joins TRBV19 and TRBJ1-5; 10 nucleotides match TRBD1. This CDR3 spans 18 amino acids. The V gene end was trimmed by 1 base and the J gene end by 4 bases; junction bases not matched to a gene: 10. CDR1 and CDR2 (germline): LNHDA, SQIVND (reference sequence).

The genes are TRBV25-1 and TRBJ1-4; TRBD1 is a possible D gene (6 bases). CDR3 length: 14 amino acids. V lost 6 bases and J 7 bases, leaving 15 bases between the germline ends. Germline-derived CDR1 and CDR2 are MGHDK and SYGVNS. The CDR3 sequence: CASSQPGAGEKLFF. In DNA, the CDR3 is TGTGCCAGCAGCCAGCCAGGGGCGGGTGAAAAACTGTTTTTT.

Ten or more counts support this clonotype. The DNA of the CDR3 is TGTGCCAGCAGTACGACCGATTTTAATCAGCCCCAGCATTTT. Its translation is CASSTTDFNQPQHF. This chain links TRBV12-3 or TRBV12-4 with TRBJ1-5; D remains unclear. The CDR3 length is 14 residues. The ends were cut back, 5 bases at V and 4 bases at J, with 12 bases in the middle.

Ten or more counts support this clonotype. The chain couples TRBV7-9 to TRBJ2-7; no firm D call. Germline V CDR1 and CDR2: SEHNR, FQNEAQ (reference sequence). V was trimmed by 0 bases and J by 6 bases, leaving 9 bases between them. The length of the CDR3 is 13 residues. The CDR3 is CASSLAGLSEQYF. The CDR3 bases are TGTGCCAGCAGCTTAGCCGGCCTCAGCGAGCAGTACTTC.

The V call is TRBV28, the J call TRBJ1-2, with a possible D match to TRBD1 (5 bases). The CDR3 runs to 14 residues. Germline V CDR1 and CDR2: MDHEN, SYDVKM. Trimming pared 2 bases from V and 7 bases from J, leaving 14 bases between. The CDR3 sequence: CASSLEQAVGGYTF. The CDR3, as DNA: TGTGCCAGCAGTTTAGAACAGGCCGTTGGTGGCTACACCTTC.

CDR3 bases: TGTGCCAGCAGCCGCTCCCCGGGGGGGCCGAACACCGGGGAGCTGTTTTTT. Protein product: CASSRSPGGPNTGELFF. The V and J genes are TRBV4-2 and TRBJ2-2; 8 nucleotides align to TRBD2. The CDR3 runs 17 residues. V was pared by 4 bases and J by 0 bases, with 7 bases of the junction left unmatched. From germline, CDR1 is LGHNA and CDR2 YNFKEQ.

This clonotype showed up many times. The J gene is TRBJ1-5, the V gene TRBV6-1; a weak D match, TRBD1 (5 bases). CDR1 is MNHNS, CDR2 SASEGT, per germline. The length of the CDR3 is 13 residues. The V end was cut by 2 bases, the J end by 7 bases, with 9 bases between. The CDR3 here is CASSESRDQPQHF. In DNA form, the CDR3 reads TGTGCCAGCAGTGAATCGAGGGACCAGCCCCAGCATTTT.

This clonotype was recorded at least ten times. The V and J genes are TRBV12-5 and TRBJ1-5, with TRBD1 identical over 7 bases. Germline V gene data show CDR1 as LGHNT and CDR2 as FRNRAP. J lost 0 bases, V lost 3 bases, and 23 bases had no gene match. CDR3 size: 22 residues. CDR3 region: CASGLGYPTGPSPRYSNQPQHF. The DNA of the CDR3 is TGTGCTAGTGGTTTAGGGTACCCGACAGGGCCCTCGCCCCGATATAGCAATCAGCCCCAGCATTTT.

This clonotype was recorded many times. This sequence joins TRBV15 and TRBJ1-5, with 10 nucleotides matching TRBD1. The CDR3 is made up of 14 amino acids. V was pared by 5 bases and J by 4 bases, with 2 bases of the junction left unmatched. Germline loops: CDR1 LNHNV, CDR2 YYDKDF (reference sequence). The DNA for the CDR3 is TGTGCCACCAGCGGGACAGGGGCTAATCAGCCCCAGCATTTT. Amino acids: CATSGTGANQPQHF.

About this clonotype itself: In this CDR3 the conserved last residue, phenylalanine or tryptophan, is missing, so a read error is likely. V is TRBV14 and J is TRBJ2-2; D is possibly TRBD2 (6 bases). This CDR3 is built from 17 residues. Germline values: CDR1 SGHDN, CDR2 FVKESK. CDR3 region: CASSQDTPVDYTGELFC. DNA for the CDR3: TGTGCCAGCAGCCAAGATACCCCAGTGGACTACACCGGGGAACTGTTTTGT.

This rearrangement joins TRBV28 to TRBJ2-7, with D unresolved. Germline V gives CDR1 MDHEN, CDR2 SYDVKM. Deletions cut 7 bases from V and 6 bases from J, with 16 bases between. The CDR3 has 13 residues. The CDR3 DNA is TGTGCCAGCACCCCCCCGTGGACGGCCGAGCAGTACTTC. Translation gives CASTPPWTAEQYF. Filled out from reference TRBV28 and TRBJ2-7, the complete variable domain reads DVKVTQSSRYLVKRTGEKVFLECVQDMDHENMFWYRQDPGLGLRLIYFSYDVKMKEKGDIPEGYSVSREKKERFSLILESASTNQTSMYLCASTPPWTAEQYFGPGTRLTVT.

Comment on this clonotype: Because the CDR3 is missing its conserved closing phenylalanine or tryptophan, this is likely a read error. The chain has TRBV19 and TRBJ1-5, with D perhaps matching TRBD1 (6 bases). The germline V and J ends were trimmed by 1 base and 5 bases, with 9 bases remaining between them. CDR3 length: 14 residues. From germline, CDR1 is LNHDA and CDR2 SQIVND (reference sequence). The CDR3, as DNA: TGTGCCAGTAGTATAGTCTCAGGGGATCAGCCCCAGCATTCT. This gives the protein CASSIVSGDQPQHS.

This rearrangement joins TRBV2 to TRBJ2-1; 7 bases agree with TRBD1. V was pared by 11 bases and J by 0 bases, with 13 bases of the junction left unmatched. From germline, CDR1 is SNHLY and CDR2 FYNNEI. The CDR3 is 16 amino acids. DNA of the CDR3: TGTGCCTCGGGGACAGTAGATGGGAGCTCCTACAATGAGCAGTTCTTC. Its protein product is CASGTVDGSSYNEQFF.

The table lists this clonotype with many counts. The CDR3 reads CASSSGRTATNEKLFF. DNA of the CDR3: TGTGCCAGCAGTTCAGGAAGGACAGCAACTAATGAAAAACTGTTTTTT. The V call is TRBV28, the J call TRBJ1-4; the D gene is possibly TRBD1 (6 bases). The CDR3 runs 16 residues. CDR1 and CDR2 from the germline V gene are MDHEN and SYDVKM. V gave up 4 bases and J gave up 0 bases, with 12 bases separating them.